This T cell receptor beta chain derives from a study of regulatory T cells in long-lasting Graves disease. The time point here: newly diagnosed GD, antithyroid drugs for less than 3 months. From RNA extracted from PBMCs, the TCR library was made. Germline CDR1 is SEHNR and CDR2 is FQNEAQ (reference sequence). Trimming at V came to 2 bases and at J to 9 bases, leaving 10 bases not matched to a gene. The CDR3 sequence is 15 residues long. To make TCR beta libraries, researchers used iRepertoire HTBI primers and Arm-PCR of CDR3 regions. TCRdb passed the multiplex PCR reads through MiXCR, listing each CDR3 protein once. This sample yields around 450,000 distinct CDR3 sequences, of which about 15% are seen a single time; approximately 16% belongs to the top ten. The sample was also linked to a second study, of T cells in Graves' hyperthyroidism and ophthalmopathy. That source reports: A model of 13 V-J features distinguished ophthalmopathy from stable hyperthyroidism.

V is TRBV7-9 and J is TRBJ2-1; TRBD2 aligns across 7 bases. This receptor was identified in a woman younger than 45 with Graves disease. The source was peripheral blood mononuclear cells (PBMCs), collected at new diagnosis, from a patient treated with antithyroid drugs. In DNA, the CDR3 is TGTGCCAGCAGCTTACCGGGCGGGAGAGGCCCTGAGCAGTTCTTC. Translating gives CASSLPGGRGPEQFF.